A selection of T cell receptor beta chains follows, all from one sample in a study of monozygotic twins with inflammatory bowel disease. TCRdb reworked the 5' RACE reads into one entry per CDR3 protein, no DNA. The sample holds 200,000 to 250,000 distinct CDR3 sequences. Sequencing was done on a sample of blood. These TCRs come from a human donor with ulcerative colitis or Crohn's disease, or a healthy co-twin of an affected twin (not recorded which). CDR3s include the opening cysteine and the closing phenylalanine or tryptophan. Some rows have no size entry. The others give once, few or many, or a class for an expanded clone.

>TRBJ2-5|TRBV5-5|-
CASSLQGRGQETQYF
>TRBJ2-7|TRBV5-1|-
CASSALQGAVNEQYF
>TRBJ2-5|TRBV6-1|-
CASSGYRGETQYF
>TRBJ1-5|TRBV12-3/TRBV12-4|-
CASSFGGVSNQPQHF
>TRBJ1-2|TRBV5-1|-
CASSLGQGRGYTF
>TRBJ2-5|TRBV5-1|-
CASSPDGGSRETQYF
>TRBJ1-1|TRBV5-1|-
CASSSLVTPGTEAFF
>TRBJ2-1|TRBV7-2|medium-sized
CASSPLSSSYNEQFF
>TRBJ1-1|TRBV3-1|-
CASSQLQGRDTEAFF
>TRBJ1-2|TRBV29-1|-
CSVRKGQGWGYTF
>TRBJ2-7|TRBV7-2|-
CASSSGRTLSYEQYF
>TRBJ1-2|TRBV12-3/TRBV12-4|-
CASKWSGDGYTF
>TRBJ1-1|TRBV10-3|-
CAIRDGQGTEAFF
>TRBJ2-1|TRBV13|-
CASSPDREQFF
>TRBJ1-5|TRBV10-3|-
CAIRSDRATNQPQHF
>TRBJ2-2|TRBV5-1|-
CATRVGQGAGELFF
>TRBJ2-2|TRBV6-1|-
CASSEDRGWIGELFF
>TRBJ1-4|TRBV7-3|-
CASSSAPSTNEKLFF
>TRBJ1-2|TRBV7-6|-
CASSPTEFGGYTF
>TRBJ1-2|TRBV5-6|-
CASSSGTNYGYTF
>TRBJ1-4|TRBV10-2|-
CASTWRQGNEKLFF
>TRBJ1-5|TRBV12-3/TRBV12-4|-
CASSLGDSQPQHF
>TRBJ2-1|TRBV7-6|-
CASSLSRQGYEQFF
>TRBJ2-5|TRBV25-1|-
CASSDRTGQETQYF
>TRBJ1-1|TRBV19|-
CASSSGSLGGTEAFF
>TRBJ1-6|TRBV7-2|-
CASSLVAANSPLHF
>TRBJ1-2|TRBV19|-
CASTQTGRTVYGYTF
>TRBJ1-2|TRBV5-1|-
CASSFGTGLLSYTF
>TRBJ2-2|TRBV6-2/TRBV6-3|-
CASRRDSITGELFF
>TRBJ2-7|TRBV3-1|-
CASSQGGTYSYEQYF
>TRBJ2-1|TRBV9|-
CASSATEIGGYEQFF
>TRBJ2-3|TRBV5-1|-
CASREGTTDTQYF
>TRBJ2-7|TRBV6-5|-
CASRYFGTGVIEQYF
>TRBJ1-1|TRBV6-1|-
CATTRDQTYTEAFF
>TRBJ2-2|TRBV6-1|-
CASRSTPRQAFSGELFF
>TRBJ2-3|TRBV10-3|-
CAISDSNREGTDTQYF
>TRBJ2-1|TRBV27|-
CASSLLKTSGGANEQFF
>TRBJ2-1|TRBV6-5|-
CASGLTNEQFF
>TRBJ2-7|TRBV5-1|-
CASSLRQSYEQYF
>TRBJ2-7|TRBV7-8|-
CASSLASGMYNEQYF
>TRBJ2-5|TRBV20-1|-
CSAAPGGQETQYF
>TRBJ2-2|TRBV5-8|-
CASIPVLRVRDTGELFF